These T cell receptor beta chains were read from a single sample in a study of neurological immune-mediated disorders. In TCRdb, the 5' RACE reads were re-called with MiXCR into one record per CDR3 protein. The table has approximately 100,000 distinct CDR3 sequences, approximately 10% seen once. The material sequenced was PBMCs. Receptors originate from a female donor with HTLV-1-associated myelopathy (HAM/TSP). CDR3s include the opening cysteine and the closing phenylalanine or tryptophan. Expanded clones are given a class, and other clones once, few, many or no size at all.

V gene	clone size	J gene	CDR3 protein
TRBV7-9	many	TRBJ2-3	CASSLAAGGSTDTQYF
TRBV20-1	-	TRBJ2-1	CSARSSTGAIYNEQFF
TRBV6-5	many	TRBJ2-4	CASSLRAAWGKNIQYF
TRBV20-1	many	TRBJ1-6	CSARAGPINSPLHF
TRBV5-1	many	TRBJ1-3	CASSPGHRDPSGNTIYF
TRBV29-1	many	TRBJ1-2	CSVTTSGANYGYTF
TRBV5-5	many	TRBJ1-5	CASSRRSGVSQPQHF
TRBV20-1	many	TRBJ2-2	CSAWASGGTNTGELFF
TRBV18	many	TRBJ2-5	CASSPQRGPQETQYF
TRBV20-1	many	TRBJ2-3	CSARFGTSFGDTQYF
TRBV28	few	TRBJ1-1	CASSLSTREAFF
TRBV20-1	-	TRBJ2-3	CSAALAGRLTDTQYF
TRBV11-2	many	TRBJ2-7	CASSPDGVEQYF
TRBV7-9	many	TRBJ2-1	CASIPLKTSSYNEQFF
TRBV6-4	many	TRBJ2-2	CASRGQATTGELFF
TRBV7-2	-	TRBJ2-3	CASSPTRTDTQYF
TRBV18	-	TRBJ2-6	CASSSSGANVLTF
TRBV4-1	many	TRBJ1-2	CASSQGPGGEYGYTF
TRBV4-1	-	TRBJ2-1	CASSQGQEVPYNEQFF
TRBV12-3/TRBV12-4	many	TRBJ2-1	CASSYLLAGVSYNEQFF
TRBV5-1	many	TRBJ1-5	CASSLVPEGPQHF
TRBV12-3/TRBV12-4	many	TRBJ1-5	CASRREVTQPQHF